This T cell receptor (beta chain) was identified during a study of OX40 agonist ivuxolimab in advanced cancers. Some clones are missing from TCRdb's copy, which holds only in-frame ones; the method was immunoSEQ multiplex PCR. The profile shows approximately 38,000 clones, 75% to 90% of them singletons. The sample was CD4+ or CD8+ T cells sorted from blood, taken in a trial of the OX40 agonist ivuxolimab. This TCR was recovered from an adult with an advanced solid tumor such as melanoma, head and neck, liver or kidney cancer.

In DNA, the CDR3 is TGTGCCAGCATTTCGAGTATCTTGGATACGCAGTATTTT. It specifies CASISSILDTQYF. This chain uses TRBV6-1 with TRBJ2-3; D unclear. Germline loops: CDR1 MNHNS, CDR2 SASEGT. The CDR3 contains 13 residues. Trimming stripped 7 bases from V and 6 bases from J, with 14 bases between.